The entry below describes one TCR beta chain. It lacks a known antigen. Base qualities are not provided; no much larger clone lies one nucleotide away. This sample is part of a study of Tregs in tolerant kidney transplant recipients (dated by TCRdb to about 2019). About the investigation overall: Before combined kidney and bone marrow transplantation, this study identified donor-specific regulatory T cells using TCRbeta sequencing and then followed those same cells after transplant.

The transplants used related donors along with nonmyeloablative bone marrow transplantation, and in the human trials mixed chimerism was transient. Thawed PBMCs were FACS-sorted into unstimulated Tregs (CD4+CD25+CD127-), CD4+ non-Tregs (CD4+CD25-), CD4 cells and CD8 cells. The patients were a handful of recipients of combined kidney and bone marrow transplants from the ITN036ST trial, and samples were available only for these trial subjects. Healthy control blood was separated into PBMCs by Ficoll density gradient and cryopreserved, and patient PBMCs were collected both before and after transplant. Summary of the overall study and its limitations: The study was limited by small patient numbers, and the findings need validation in larger populations and under other immunosuppression protocols. Expanding Tregs with activated donor B cells appeared to identify the most biologically relevant and donor-specific TCRbeta repertoire. Biological reproducibility was not directly assessed, although technical replication error appeared to be minimal. In tolerant patients, donor-specific Tregs expanded more than Tregs overall, which suggests antigen-driven rather than nonspecific expansion. For some patients the PCR primers changed over time, which made it impossible to compare the samples from those patients at the nucleotide level.

V is cut back by 0 bases and J by 6 bases, with 6 bases in the junction unmatched. From the germline V gene, CDR1 is KGHSH and CDR2 is LQKENI. The CDR3 sequence holds 16 residues, the cysteine and phenylalanine included. The CDR3 DNA has 48 bases and is translated from base 1. For TCRbeta CDR3 sequencing, genomic DNA from the sorted cells was extracted using the QIAGEN DNeasy Blood and Tissue Kit. Through immunoSEQ, high-throughput TCRbeta CDR3 sequencing was done commercially, including PCR amplification with internal controls and bias correction. As for the original processing: A unique productive TCRbeta sequence was defined by the CDR3 nucleotide sequence when primers matched, and otherwise by the CDR3 amino acid sequence together with the Vbeta and Jbeta genes. To correct for sorting error, sequences found in more than one sorted population at a frequency ratio of 2:1 or less were discarded, and the remaining shared sequences were assigned to the population with the higher frequency. A sequence counted as donor-reactive if, in CFSE-low cells, the sequence had a frequency of at least 0.01% and was expanded at least 5-fold compared with unstimulated cells. Jensen-Shannon divergence calculated on the top 100 TCRbeta sequences ranked by frequency was used to measure repertoire divergence. For samples with multiple sequencing runs, sorting error was corrected separately for each run before the runs were pooled. In TCRdb, the immuneACCESS table is reduced to in-frame sequences with V and J assigned. These tables do not hold every clone; where another copy was compared, an unresolved V gene accounts for under half, and the others remain unexplained. That table is the source of V, J and clone size, and D and trimming were worked out from the DNA. The sample table records tens of thousands of clones; roughly nine tenths of these occur just once. In total, the top ten clones hold 1.6% of the sample.

The sequence derives from a human patient who received a combined kidney and bone marrow transplant. Post transplant, some T cells may arise from the graft donor. Here the chain combines TRBV18 and TRBJ2-2, with 8 junctional bases fitting TRBD2. The starting material was CD4+ T cells from blood (PBMCs), obtained 24 months after the transplant. In nucleotide form, the sequence is TGTGCCAGCTCACCACCGGATGCGGGAGGTGCCGGGGAGCTGTTTTTT. It translates to CASSPPDAGGAGELFF.